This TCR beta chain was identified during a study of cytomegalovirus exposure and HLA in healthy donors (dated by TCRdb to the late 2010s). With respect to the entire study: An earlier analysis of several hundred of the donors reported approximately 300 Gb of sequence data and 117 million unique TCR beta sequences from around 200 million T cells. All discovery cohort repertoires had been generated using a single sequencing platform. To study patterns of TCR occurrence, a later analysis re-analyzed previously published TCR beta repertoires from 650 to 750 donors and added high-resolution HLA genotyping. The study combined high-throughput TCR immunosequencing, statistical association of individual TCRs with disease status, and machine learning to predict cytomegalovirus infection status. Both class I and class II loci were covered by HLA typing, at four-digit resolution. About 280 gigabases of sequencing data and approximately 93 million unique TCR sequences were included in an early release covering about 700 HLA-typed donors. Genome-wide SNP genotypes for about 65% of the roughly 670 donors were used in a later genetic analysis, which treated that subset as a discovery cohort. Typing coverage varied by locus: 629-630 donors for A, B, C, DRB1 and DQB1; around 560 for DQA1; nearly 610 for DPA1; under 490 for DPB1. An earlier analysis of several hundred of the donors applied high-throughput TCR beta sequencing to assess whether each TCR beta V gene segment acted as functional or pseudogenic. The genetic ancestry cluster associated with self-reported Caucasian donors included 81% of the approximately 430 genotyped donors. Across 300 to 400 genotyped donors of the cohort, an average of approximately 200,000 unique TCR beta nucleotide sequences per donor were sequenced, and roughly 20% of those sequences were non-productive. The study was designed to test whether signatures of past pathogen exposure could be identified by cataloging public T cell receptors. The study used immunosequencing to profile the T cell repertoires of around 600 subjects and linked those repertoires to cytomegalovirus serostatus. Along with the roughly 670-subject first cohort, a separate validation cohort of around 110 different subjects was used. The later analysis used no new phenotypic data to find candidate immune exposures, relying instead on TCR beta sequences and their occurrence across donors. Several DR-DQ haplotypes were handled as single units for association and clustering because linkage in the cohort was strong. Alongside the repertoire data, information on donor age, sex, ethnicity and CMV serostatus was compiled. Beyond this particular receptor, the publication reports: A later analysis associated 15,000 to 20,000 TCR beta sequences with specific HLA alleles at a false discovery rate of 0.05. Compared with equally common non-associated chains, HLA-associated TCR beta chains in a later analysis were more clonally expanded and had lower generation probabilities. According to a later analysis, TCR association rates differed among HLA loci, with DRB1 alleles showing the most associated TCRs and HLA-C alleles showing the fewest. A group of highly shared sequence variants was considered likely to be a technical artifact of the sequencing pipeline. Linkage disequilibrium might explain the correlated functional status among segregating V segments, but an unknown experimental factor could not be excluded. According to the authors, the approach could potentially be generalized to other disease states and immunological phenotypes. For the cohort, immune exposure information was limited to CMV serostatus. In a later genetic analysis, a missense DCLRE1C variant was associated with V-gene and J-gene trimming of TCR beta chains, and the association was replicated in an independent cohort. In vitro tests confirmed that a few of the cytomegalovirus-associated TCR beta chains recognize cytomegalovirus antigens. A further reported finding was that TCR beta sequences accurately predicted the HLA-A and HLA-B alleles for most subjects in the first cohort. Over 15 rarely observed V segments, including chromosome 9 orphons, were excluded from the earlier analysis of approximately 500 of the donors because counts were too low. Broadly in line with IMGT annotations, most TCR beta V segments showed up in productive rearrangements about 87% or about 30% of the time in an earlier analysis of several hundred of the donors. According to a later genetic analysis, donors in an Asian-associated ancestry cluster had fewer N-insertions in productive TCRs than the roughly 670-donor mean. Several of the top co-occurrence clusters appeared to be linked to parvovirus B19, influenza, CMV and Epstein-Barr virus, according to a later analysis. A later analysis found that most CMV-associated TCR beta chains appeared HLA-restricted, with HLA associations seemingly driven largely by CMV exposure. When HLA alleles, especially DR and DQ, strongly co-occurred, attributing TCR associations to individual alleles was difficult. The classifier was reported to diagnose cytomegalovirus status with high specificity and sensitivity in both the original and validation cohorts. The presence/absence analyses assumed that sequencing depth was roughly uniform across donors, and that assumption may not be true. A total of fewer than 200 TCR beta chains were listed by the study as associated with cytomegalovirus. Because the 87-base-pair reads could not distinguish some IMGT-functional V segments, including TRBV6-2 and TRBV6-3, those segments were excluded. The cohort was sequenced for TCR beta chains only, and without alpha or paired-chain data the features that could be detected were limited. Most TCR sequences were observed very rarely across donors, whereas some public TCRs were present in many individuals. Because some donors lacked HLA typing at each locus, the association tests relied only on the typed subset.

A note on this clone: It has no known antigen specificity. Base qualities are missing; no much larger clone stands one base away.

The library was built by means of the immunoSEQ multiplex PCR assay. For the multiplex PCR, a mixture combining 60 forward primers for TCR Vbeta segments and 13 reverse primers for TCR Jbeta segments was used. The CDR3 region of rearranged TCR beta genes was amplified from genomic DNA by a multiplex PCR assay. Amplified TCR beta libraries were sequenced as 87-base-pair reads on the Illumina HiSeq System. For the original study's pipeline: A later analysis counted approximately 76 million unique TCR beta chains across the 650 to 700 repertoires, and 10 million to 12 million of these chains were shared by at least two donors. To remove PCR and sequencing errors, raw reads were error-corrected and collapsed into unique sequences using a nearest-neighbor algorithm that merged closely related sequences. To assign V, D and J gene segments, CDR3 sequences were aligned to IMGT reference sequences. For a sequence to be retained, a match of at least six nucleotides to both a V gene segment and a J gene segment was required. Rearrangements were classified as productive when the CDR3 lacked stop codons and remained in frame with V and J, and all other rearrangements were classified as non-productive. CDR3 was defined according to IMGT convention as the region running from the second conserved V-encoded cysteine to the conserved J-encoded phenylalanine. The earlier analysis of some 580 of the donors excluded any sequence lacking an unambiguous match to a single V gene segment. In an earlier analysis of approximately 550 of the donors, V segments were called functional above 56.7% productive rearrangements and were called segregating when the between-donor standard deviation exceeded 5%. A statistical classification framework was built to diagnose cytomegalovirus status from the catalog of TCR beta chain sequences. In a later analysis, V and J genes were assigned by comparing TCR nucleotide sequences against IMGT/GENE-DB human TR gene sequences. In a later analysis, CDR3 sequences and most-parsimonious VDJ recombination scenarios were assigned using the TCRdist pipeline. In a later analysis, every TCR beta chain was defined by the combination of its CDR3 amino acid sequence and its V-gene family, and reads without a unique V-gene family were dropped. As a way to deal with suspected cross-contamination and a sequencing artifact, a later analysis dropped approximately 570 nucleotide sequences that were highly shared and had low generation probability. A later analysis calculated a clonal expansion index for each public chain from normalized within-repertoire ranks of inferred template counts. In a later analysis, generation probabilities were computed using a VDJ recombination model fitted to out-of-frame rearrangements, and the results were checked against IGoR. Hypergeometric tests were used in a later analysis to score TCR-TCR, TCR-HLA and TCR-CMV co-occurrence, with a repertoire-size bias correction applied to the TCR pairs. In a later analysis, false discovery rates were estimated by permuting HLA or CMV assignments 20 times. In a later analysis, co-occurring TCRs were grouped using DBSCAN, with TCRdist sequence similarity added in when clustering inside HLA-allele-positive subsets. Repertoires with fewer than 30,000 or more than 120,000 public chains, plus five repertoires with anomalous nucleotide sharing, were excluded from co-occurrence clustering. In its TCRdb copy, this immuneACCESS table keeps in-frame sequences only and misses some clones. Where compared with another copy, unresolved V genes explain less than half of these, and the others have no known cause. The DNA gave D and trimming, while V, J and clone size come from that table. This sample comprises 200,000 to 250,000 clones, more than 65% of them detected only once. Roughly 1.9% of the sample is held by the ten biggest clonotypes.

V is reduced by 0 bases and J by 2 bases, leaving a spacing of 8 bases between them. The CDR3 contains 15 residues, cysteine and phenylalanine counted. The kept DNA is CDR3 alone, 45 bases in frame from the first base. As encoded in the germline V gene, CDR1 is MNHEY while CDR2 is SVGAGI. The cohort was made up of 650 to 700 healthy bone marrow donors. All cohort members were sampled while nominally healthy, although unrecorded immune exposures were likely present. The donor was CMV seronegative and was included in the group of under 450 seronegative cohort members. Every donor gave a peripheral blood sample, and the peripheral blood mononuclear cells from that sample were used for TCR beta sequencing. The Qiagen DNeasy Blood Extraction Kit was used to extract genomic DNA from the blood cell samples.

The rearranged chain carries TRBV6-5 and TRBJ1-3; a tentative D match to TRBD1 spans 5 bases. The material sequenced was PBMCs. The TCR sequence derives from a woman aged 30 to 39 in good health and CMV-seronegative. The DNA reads TGTGCCAGCAGTTACTCAAAGGGGACTGGAAACACCATATATTTT. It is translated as CASSYSKGTGNTIYF.